This TCR beta chain was profiled in a study of cytomegalovirus exposure and HLA in healthy donors. General study points: In vitro testing confirmed a few CMV-associated chains as specific for CMV antigens. What a later analysis reportedly showed was that an Asian-associated ancestry cluster had fewer N-insertions than the approximately 700-donor mean.

CDR3 size: 14 residues. J gave up 4 bases and V 5 bases, and 2 bases lay outside the gene matches. Per the germline V gene, CDR1 is SEHNR and CDR2 is FQNEAQ (reference sequence). As concerns this clone: Its antigen remains unknown.

Each donor was healthy, and each was a bone marrow donor. Primers: 60 Vbeta forward and 13 Jbeta reverse. Sequencing was performed with immunoSEQ multiplex PCR; in TCRdb, only in-frame clones are kept and a portion is missing. The sample includes about 100,000 clones, about 79% of them seen just once. The sample comprised PBMCs. The rearrangement joins TRBV7-9 to TRBJ2-5; 12 bases agree with TRBD2. The receptor was isolated from a female donor in good health and CMV-seropositive. DNA for the CDR3: TGTGCCAGCAGCCTGGGACTAGCGGGAGAGACCCAGTACTTC. It is translated as CASSLGLAGETQYF.